Detailed here is one T cell receptor (beta chain). The CDR3 contains 16 residues. Trimming cost V 1 base and J 4 bases; bases outside gene matches: 6. Germline loops: CDR1 MNHEY, CDR2 SVGAGI. The data are from a study of blood T cell repertoires in COVID-19. About the research overall: Sites across the United States, Italy and Spain contributed samples from acute and convalescent COVID-19. T cells, B-cell-depleted T cells, or PBMCs supplied cDNA or gDNA.

In the study's own analysis: The assay estimated nucleated cells by amplifying reference gene primers. Clones were read by immunoSEQ multiplex PCR, and TCRdb kept only the in-frame ones, dropping some. That table furnishes V, J and clone size, whereas the DNA furnished D and trimming. The table includes 100,000 to 120,000 clones, 80% to 90% detected once. V usage is TRBV6-5 and J usage is TRBJ1-4; 7 nucleotides agree with TRBD1. This TCR was recovered from a woman in her sixties or seventies with acute or convalescent COVID-19. Sequencing was performed on peripheral blood. In DNA, the CDR3 is TGTGCCAGCAGTTACTTCTCCGGGACAGTTAATGAAAAACTGTTTTTT. Its translation: CASSYFSGTVNEKLFF.